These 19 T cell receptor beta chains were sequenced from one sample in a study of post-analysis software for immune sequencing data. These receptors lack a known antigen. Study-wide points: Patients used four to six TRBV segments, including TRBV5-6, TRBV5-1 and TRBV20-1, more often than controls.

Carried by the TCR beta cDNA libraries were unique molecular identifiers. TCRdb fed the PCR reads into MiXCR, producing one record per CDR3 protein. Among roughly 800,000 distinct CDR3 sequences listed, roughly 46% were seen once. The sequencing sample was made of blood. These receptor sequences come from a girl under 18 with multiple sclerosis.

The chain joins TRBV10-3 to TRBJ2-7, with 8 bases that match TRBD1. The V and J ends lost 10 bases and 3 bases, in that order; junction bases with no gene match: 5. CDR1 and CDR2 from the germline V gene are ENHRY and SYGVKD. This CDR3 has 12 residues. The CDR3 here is CATSQGDYEQYF. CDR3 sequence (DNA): TGTGCCACCTCACAGGGGGACTACGAGCAGTACTTC.

For the CDR3, the DNA is TGTGCCAGCTCAAAGCGGGATATTCGGGCAGATACGCAGTATTTT. Protein: CASSKRDIRADTQYF. J is TRBJ2-3 and V is TRBV18; 7 positions agree with TRBD2. The CDR3 is made up of 15 amino acids. Germline CDR1 reads KGHSH; CDR2 reads LQKENI. V was pared by 5 bases and J by 4 bases, with 9 bases of the junction left unmatched.

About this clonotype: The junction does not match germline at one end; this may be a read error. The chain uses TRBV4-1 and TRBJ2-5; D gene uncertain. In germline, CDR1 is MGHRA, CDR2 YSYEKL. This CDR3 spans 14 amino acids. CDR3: CASSQETMGETQYF. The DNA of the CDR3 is TGTGCCAGCAGCCAAGAAACAATGGGGGAGACCCAGTACTTC.

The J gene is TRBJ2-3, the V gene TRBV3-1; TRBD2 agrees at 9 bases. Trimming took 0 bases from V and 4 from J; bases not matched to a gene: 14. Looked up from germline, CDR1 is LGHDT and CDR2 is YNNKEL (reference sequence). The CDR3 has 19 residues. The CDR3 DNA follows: TGTGCCAGCAGCCAAGAGGCAATAGCGGGAGCGGCAGGCTCAGATACGCAGTATTTT. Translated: CASSQEAIAGAAGSDTQYF.

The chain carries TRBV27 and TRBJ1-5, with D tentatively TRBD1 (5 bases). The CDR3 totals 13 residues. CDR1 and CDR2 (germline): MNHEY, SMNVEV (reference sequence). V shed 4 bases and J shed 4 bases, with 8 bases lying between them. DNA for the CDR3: TGTGCCAGCAGTTCGGGACCGAATCAGCCCCAGCATTTT. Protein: CASSSGPNQPQHF.

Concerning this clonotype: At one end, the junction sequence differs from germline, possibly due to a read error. The CDR3 DNA sequence: TGTGCCAGCAGCTTAAATAGCGGGATTTACAATGAGCGGTTCTTC. Translated, it gives CASSLNSGIYNERFF. This chain links TRBV7-3 with TRBJ2-1; 8 nucleotides agree with TRBD2. This CDR3 comprises 15 residues. In germline, CDR1 is SGHTA, CDR2 FQGTGA. The full variable domain, with the rest looked up from reference TRBV7-3 and TRBJ2-1, is GAGVSQTPSNKVTEKGKYVELRCDPISGHTALYWYRQSLGQGPEFLIYFQGTGAADDSGLPNDRFFAVRPEGSVSTLKIQRTERGDSAVYLCASSLNSGIYNERFFGPGTRLTVL.

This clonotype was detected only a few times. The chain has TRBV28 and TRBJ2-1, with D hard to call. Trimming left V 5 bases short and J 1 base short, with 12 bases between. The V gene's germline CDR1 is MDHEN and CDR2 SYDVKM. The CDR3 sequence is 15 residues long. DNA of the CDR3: TGTGCCAGCAGTGTGACTGCCGCTTCCTACAATGAGCAGTTCTTC. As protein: CASSVTAASYNEQFF.

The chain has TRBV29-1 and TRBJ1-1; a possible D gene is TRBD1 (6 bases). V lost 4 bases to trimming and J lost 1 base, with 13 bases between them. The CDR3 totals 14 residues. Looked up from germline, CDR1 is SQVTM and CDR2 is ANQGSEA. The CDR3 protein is CSVGASGANTEAFF. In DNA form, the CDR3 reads TGCAGCGTTGGAGCGTCGGGGGCGAACACTGAAGCTTTCTTT.

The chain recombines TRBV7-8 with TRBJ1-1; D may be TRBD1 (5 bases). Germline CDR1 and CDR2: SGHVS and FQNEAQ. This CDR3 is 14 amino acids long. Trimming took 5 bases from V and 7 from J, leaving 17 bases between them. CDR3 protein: CASSPPSQGYEAFF. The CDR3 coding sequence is TGTGCCAGCAGCCCACCGTCTCAGGGTTATGAAGCTTTCTTT.

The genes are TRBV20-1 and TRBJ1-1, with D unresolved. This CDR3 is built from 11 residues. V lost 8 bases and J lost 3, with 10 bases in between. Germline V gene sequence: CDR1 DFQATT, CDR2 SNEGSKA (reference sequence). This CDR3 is CSPSPYTEAFF. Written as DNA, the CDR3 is TGCAGTCCGAGCCCTTACACTGAAGCTTTCTTT.

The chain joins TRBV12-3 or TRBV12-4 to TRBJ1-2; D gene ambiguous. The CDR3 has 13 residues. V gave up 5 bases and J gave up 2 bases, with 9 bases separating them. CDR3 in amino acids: CASSRKRNYGYTF. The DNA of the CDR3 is TGTGCCAGCAGTAGAAAAAGGAACTATGGCTACACCTTC.

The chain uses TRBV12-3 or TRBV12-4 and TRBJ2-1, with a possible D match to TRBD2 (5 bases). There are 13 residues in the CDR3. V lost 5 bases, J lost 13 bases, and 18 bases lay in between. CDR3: CASSPGIQETQFF. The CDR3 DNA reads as TGTGCCAGCAGTCCCGGGATCCAAGAGACCCAGTTCTTC.

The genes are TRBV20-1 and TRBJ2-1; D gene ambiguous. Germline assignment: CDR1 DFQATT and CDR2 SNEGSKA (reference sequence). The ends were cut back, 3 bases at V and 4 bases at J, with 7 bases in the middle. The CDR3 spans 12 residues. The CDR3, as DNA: TGCAGTGCTAGGGGTCTATACAATGAGCAGTTCTTC. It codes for CSARGLYNEQFF.

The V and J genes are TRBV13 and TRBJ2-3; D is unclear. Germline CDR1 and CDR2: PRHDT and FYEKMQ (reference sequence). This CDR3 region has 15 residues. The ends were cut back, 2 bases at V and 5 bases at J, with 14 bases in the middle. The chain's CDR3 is CASSLPGPTRDTQYF. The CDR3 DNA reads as TGTGCCAGCAGCTTACCTGGACCCACGAGAGATACGCAGTATTTT.

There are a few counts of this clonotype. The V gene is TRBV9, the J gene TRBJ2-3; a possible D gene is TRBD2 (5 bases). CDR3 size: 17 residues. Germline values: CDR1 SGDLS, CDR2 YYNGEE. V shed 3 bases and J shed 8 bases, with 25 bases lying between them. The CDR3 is CASSGPRTDRSGVTQYF. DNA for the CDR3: TGTGCCAGCAGCGGACCTCGGACCGACCGATCCGGGGTTACGCAGTATTTT.

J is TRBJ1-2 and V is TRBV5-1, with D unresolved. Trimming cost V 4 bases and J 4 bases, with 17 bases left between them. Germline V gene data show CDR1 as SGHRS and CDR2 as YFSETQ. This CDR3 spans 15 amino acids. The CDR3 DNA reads TGCGCCAGCAGCCGCGAAACTGACGGCGTCTATGGCTACACCTTC. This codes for CASSRETDGVYGYTF.

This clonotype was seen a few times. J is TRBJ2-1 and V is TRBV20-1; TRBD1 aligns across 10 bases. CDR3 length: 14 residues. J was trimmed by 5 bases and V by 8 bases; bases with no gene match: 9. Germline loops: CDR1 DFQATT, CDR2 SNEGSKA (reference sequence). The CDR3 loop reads CSSTRDRGNNEQFF. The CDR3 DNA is TGCAGTTCCACCCGGGACAGGGGAAACAATGAGCAGTTCTTC.

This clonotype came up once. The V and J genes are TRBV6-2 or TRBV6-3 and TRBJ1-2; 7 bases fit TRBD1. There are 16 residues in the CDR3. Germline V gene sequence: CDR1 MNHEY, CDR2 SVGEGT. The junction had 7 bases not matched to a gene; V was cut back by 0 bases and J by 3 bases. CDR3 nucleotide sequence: TGTGCCAGCAGTTACTCCGTAGAGGGGGCATACTATGGCTACACCTTC. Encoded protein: CASSYSVEGAYYGYTF.

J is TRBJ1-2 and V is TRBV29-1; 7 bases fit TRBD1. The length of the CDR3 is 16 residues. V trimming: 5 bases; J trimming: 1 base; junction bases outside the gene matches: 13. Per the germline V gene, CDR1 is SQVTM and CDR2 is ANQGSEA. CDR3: CSVISGTALYNYGYTF. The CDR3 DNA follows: TGCAGCGTTATTTCCGGGACAGCTCTCTATAACTATGGCTACACCTTC.